Sequencing of this T cell receptor beta chain was carried out in a study of T cells in narcolepsy. Study in general: Donors had narcolepsy type 1 or type 2, or were healthy controls. Study results and caveats: Blood of same and different patients, but not healthy controls, reportedly held recurring autoreactive clonotypes.

The CDR3 totals 18 residues. V was clipped by 4 bases and J by 1 base, with 17 bases between them. Germline V gives CDR1 MNHEY, CDR2 SMNVEV (reference sequence). As for this clone: What it recognizes is unknown.

Here immunoSEQ multiplex PCR was the method, and the copy in TCRdb shows in-frame clones only, minus some. The sample lists about 35,000 clones, more than 70% occurring once. This TCR came from a human donor in good health. The chain joins TRBV27 to TRBJ2-6; D is tentatively TRBD1 or TRBD2 (5 bases each). Sequenced sample: memory (CD45RA-) CD4+ T cells from blood. The CDR3 bases are TGTGCCAGCAGTTACCTCCCGGGGCGTAGTTCTGGGGCCAACGTCCTGACTTTC. Translating it yields CASSYLPGRSSGANVLTF.